This paragraph reports one T cell receptor beta chain. This clone was recorded once. Its cognate antigen has yet to be identified. Qualities for individual bases were not recorded, and no much larger clone is one base off. This specimen belongs to a study of T cells in localized non-small cell lung cancer (TCRdb year 2020). Describing the broader study: The study analyzed T cell repertoires of 236 early-stage NSCLC patients, comparing tumors and uninvolved tumor-adjacent lungs. All 240 or so NSCLC patients in the cohort were treatment-naive and had localized lung tumors that were resected. NSCLC patients had a mean age of around 70 years, and about 140 were male and 85 to 110 female. What the authors observed across the whole study: Because of the exploratory design, TCR variables were selected using unadjusted p-values without false-discovery rate correction. Longer overall survival was associated with higher T cell density in blood, whereas shorter survival was associated with higher clonality in adjacent lung. A median of 57 of the top 100 tumor clones turned up in the paired uninvolved adjacent lung, and fewer than 35 of those clones also ranked among the top 100 of that same adjacent lung. The highest T cell clonality was observed in uninvolved tumor-adjacent lung, where clonality exceeded that of tumor, suggesting that antigenic responses were more focused in uninvolved tumor-adjacent lung. Because multi-region tumor sequencing was not done, intratumor heterogeneity could not be ruled out.

The immunoSEQ Assay was used to sequence TCR beta CDR3 regions from DNA. Regarding the original processing steps: To compute T cell density, TCR beta template counts were normalized to usable DNA, which was estimated by amplifying housekeeping genes. Using the preseqR package, richness was estimated by extrapolating to 120,000 templates for tissue samples and 400,000 templates for PBMC samples. Clonality was taken to be one minus Pielou's evenness. Tissue-enriched TCRs were identified by differential abundance testing using productive amino-acid clonotypes, minimum total count 5 and alpha 0.1. Repertoire overlap between compartments was quantified with the Jaccard Index and Morisita Overlap Index. GLIPH grouped TCR beta CDR3s together with public tetramer-defined viral CDR3s, and a viral motif had to include at least three viral sequences and show V-gene enrichment. Imported from immuneACCESS, the table was reduced by TCRdb to in-frame sequences with V and J called. These copies leave out some clones; in studies compared against another copy, an unresolved V gene accounts for under half, and the cause of the remainder is not known. Clone size and the V and J calls come from that table; the DNA yielded D and trimming. In this sample the table shows roughly 25,000 clones, 70% to 90% of which occur a single time. The ten largest clones capture over 11% of the sample.

At diagnosis, tumor, uninvolved tumor-adjacent lung and peripheral blood were collected and then preserved as a mix of FFPE and fresh-frozen material. For TCR repertoire profiling, the blood samples were analyzed as peripheral blood mononuclear cells. Trimmed from V: 4 bases; trimmed from J: 8 bases; junction bases lacking a gene match: 4. The CDR3 numbers 11 residues from cysteine through phenylalanine. The CDR3 DNA has 33 bases and is translated from base 1. The germline V gene (reference sequence) gives CDR1 as DFQATT and CDR2 as SNEGSKA. This receptor chain uses TRBV20-1 and TRBJ1-2, and TRBD1 matches 7 of the central bases. This TCR was sampled from a female donor aged 60 or older with stage II squamous cell lung carcinoma. This material consisted of peripheral blood, taken before any cancer treatment. Here the CDR3 is given as CSAITGVGYTF. The DNA is TGCAGTGCTATAACAGGGGTCGGCTACACCTTC.